The TCR beta chain under discussion was sequenced for a study of T cell responses to AZD1222 COVID-19 vaccine. Study-wide points: A rise in Spike-specific TCR breadth and depth followed two AZD1222 doses. Repertoire sampling occurred only after the peak T cell response.

Method: immunoSEQ multiplex PCR; TCRdb's copy keeps in-frame clones and lacks some. The sample gives tens of thousands of clones, 80% to 90% of which show up once; about 13% is in the top ten. Germline V gene data show CDR1 as KGHDR and CDR2 as SFDVKD. This CDR3 has 14 residues. V shed 7 bases and J shed 0 bases, with 9 bases lying between them. In the case of this clone: Its antigen remains unknown.

The receptor was isolated from an adult in good health. The J gene is TRBJ1-5, the V gene TRBV24-1, with D unclear. The sample in question was peripheral blood, obtained on day 0 of AZD1222 vaccination. For the CDR3, the DNA is TGTGCCACCAGAGAAAGCGGTAGCAATCAGCCCCAGCATTTT. The encoded protein is CATRESGSNQPQHF.